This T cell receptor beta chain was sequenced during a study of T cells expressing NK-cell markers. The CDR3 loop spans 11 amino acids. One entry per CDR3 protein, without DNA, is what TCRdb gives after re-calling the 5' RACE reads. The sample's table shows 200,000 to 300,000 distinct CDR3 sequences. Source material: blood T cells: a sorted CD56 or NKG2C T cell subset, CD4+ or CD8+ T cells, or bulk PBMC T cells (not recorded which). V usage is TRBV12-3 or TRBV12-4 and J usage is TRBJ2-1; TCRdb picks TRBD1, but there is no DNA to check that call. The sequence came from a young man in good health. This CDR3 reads CASSRTGRKFF.